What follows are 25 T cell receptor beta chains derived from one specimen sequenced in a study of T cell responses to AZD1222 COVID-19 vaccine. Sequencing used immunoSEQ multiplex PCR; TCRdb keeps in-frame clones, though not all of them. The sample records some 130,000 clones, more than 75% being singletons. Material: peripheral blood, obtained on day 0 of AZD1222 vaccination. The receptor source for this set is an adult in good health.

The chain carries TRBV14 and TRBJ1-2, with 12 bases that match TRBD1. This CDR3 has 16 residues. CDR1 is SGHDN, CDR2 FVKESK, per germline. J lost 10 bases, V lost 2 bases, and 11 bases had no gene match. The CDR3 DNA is TGTGCCAGCAGCCAAAATAGTCGGGACAGGGGGCAGGTCTACACCTTC. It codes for CASSQNSRDRGQVYTF.

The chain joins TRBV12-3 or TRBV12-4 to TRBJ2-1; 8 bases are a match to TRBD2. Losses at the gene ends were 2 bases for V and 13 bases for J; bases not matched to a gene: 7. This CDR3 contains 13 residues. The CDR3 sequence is CASSLLRTSIQFF. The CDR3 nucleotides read TGTGCCAGCAGTTTATTGCGGACTAGCATTCAGTTCTTC.

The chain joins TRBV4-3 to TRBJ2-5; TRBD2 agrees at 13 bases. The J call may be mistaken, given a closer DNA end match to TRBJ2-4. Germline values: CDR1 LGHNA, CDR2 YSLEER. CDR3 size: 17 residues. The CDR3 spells CASSQTPTGTSGVIQYF. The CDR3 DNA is TGCGCCAGCAGCCAGACCCCAACCGGGACTAGCGGGGTCATTCAGTACTTC.

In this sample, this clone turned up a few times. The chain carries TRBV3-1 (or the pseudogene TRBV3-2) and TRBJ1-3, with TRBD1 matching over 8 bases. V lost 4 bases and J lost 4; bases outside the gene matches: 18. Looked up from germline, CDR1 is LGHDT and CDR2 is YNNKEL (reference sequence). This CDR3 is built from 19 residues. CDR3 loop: CASSRGRTYDRGMGNTIYF. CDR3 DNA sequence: TGTGCCAGCAGCCGCGGACGAACGTACGACAGGGGAATGGGAAACACCATATATTTT.

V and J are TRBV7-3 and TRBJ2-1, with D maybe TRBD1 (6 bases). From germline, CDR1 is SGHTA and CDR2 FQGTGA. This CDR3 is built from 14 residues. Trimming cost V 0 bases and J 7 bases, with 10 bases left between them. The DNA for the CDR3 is TGTGCCAGCAGCTTAACGTTAAGGGGGAATGAGCAGTTCTTC. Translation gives CASSLTLRGNEQFF.

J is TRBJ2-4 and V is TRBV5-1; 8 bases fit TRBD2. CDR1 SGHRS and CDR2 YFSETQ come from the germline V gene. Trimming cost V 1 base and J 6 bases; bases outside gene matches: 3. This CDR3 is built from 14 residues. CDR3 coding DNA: TGCGCCAGCAGCTTGAGTAGCGGGGTAAACATTCAGTACTTC. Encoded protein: CASSLSSGVNIQYF.

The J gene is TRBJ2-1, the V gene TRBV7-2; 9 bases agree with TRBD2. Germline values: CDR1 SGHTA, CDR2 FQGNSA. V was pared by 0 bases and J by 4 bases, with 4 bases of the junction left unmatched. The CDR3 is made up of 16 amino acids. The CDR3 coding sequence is TGTGCCAGCAGCTTAGCGCTGGCGGGGGGGTACAATGAGCAGTTCTTC. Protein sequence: CASSLALAGGYNEQFF.

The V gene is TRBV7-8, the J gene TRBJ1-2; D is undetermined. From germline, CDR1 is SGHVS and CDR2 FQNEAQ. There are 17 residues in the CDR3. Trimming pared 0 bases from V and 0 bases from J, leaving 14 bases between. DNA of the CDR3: TGTGCCAGCAGCTTAGCATCCGAGGGAGGAGCTAACTATGGCTACACCTTC. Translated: CASSLASEGGANYGYTF.

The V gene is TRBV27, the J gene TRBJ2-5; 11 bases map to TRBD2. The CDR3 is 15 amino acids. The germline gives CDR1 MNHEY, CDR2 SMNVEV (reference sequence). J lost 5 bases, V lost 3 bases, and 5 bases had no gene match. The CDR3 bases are TGTGCCAGCAGTTTCTTAGCGGGGGGGCCCGAGACCCAGTACTTC. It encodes CASSFLAGGPETQYF.

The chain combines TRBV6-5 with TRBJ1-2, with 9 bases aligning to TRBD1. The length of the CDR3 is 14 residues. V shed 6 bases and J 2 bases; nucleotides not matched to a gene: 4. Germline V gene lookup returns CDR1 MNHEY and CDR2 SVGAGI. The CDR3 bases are TGTGCCAGCAGATGGGACAGGGCAAACTATGGCTACACCTTC. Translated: CASRWDRANYGYTF.

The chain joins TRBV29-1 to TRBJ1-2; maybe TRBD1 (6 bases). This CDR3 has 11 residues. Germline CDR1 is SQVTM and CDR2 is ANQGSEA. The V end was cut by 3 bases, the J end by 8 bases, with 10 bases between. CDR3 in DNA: TGCAGCGTTGAGGGGGCTTGGGGCTACACCTTC. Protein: CSVEGAWGYTF.

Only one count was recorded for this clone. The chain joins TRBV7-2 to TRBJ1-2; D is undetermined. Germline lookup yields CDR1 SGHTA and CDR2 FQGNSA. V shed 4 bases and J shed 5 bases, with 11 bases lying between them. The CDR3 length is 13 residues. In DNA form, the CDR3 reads TGTGCCAGCAGCTCGGCGGGGAGATATGGCTACACCTTC. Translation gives CASSSAGRYGYTF.

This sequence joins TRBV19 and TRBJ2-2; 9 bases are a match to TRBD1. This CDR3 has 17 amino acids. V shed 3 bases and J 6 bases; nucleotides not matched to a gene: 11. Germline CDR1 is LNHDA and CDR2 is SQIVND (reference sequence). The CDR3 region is CASSISPGQGGPGELFF. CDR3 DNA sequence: TGTGCCAGTAGTATCTCTCCGGGACAGGGAGGTCCCGGGGAGCTGTTTTTT.

The CDR3: CASSSPSYEQYF. The CDR3 DNA reads TGTGCCAGCAGCTCCCCAAGCTACGAGCAGTACTTC. The V call is TRBV12-3 or TRBV12-4, the J call TRBJ2-7, with D unclear. V lost 6 bases and J 3 bases, leaving 9 bases between the germline ends. The CDR3 has 12 residues.

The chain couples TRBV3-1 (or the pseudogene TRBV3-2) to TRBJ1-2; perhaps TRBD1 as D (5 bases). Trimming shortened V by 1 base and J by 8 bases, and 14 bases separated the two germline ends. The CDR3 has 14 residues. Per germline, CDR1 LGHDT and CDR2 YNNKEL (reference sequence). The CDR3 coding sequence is TGTGCCAGCAGCCAAGGGGACGGCCTTATAGGCTACACCTTC. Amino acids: CASSQGDGLIGYTF.

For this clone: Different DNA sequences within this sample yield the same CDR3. CDR3 DNA: TGTGCCAGCAGCTTAGCCGGGGATAACACAGATACGCAGTATTTT. Its translation is CASSLAGDNTDTQYF. V is TRBV7-2 and J is TRBJ2-3; D might be TRBD2 (5 bases). Germline-derived CDR1 and CDR2 are SGHTA and FQGNSA. The CDR3 has 15 amino acids. Trimming cost V 0 bases and J 2 bases, with 9 bases left between them.

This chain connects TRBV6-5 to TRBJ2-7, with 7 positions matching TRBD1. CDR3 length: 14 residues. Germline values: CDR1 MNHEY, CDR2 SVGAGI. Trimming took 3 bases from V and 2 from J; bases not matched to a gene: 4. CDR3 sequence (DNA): TGTGCCAGCAGTTATCGAGGGGGCCCCTACGAGCAGTACTTC. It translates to CASSYRGGPYEQYF.

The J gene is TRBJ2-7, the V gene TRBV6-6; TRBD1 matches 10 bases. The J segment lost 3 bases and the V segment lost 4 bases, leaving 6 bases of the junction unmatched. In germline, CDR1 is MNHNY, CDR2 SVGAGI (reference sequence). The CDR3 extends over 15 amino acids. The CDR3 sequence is CASSFPGTGVYEQYF. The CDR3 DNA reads TGTGCCAGCAGTTTCCCTGGGACAGGGGTCTACGAGCAGTACTTC.

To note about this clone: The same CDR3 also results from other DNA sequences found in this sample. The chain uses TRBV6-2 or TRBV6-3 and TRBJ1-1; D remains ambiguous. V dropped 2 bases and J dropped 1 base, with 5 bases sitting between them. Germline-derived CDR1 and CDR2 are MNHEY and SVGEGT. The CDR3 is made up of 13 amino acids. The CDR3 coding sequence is TGTGCCAGCAGTTACGGGGAGAACACTGAAGCTTTCTTT. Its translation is CASSYGENTEAFF.

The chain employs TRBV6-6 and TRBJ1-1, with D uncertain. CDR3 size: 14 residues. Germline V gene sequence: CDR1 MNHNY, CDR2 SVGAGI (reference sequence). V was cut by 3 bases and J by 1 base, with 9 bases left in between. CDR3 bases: TGTGCCAGCAGTTATGGTGGGAGGAACACTGAAGCTTTCTTT. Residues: CASSYGGRNTEAFF.

CDR3 protein: CASSLAVGDSLTNYGYTF. The CDR3 nucleotides read TGTGCCAGCAGCTTAGCTGTGGGGGACAGCCTTACTAACTATGGCTACACCTTC. J is TRBJ1-2 and V is TRBV7-6, with 7 bases fitting TRBD1. Germline V gives CDR1 SGHVS, CDR2 FNYEAQ. Trimming took 0 bases from V and 0 from J; bases not matched to a gene: 10. The CDR3 sequence is 18 residues long.

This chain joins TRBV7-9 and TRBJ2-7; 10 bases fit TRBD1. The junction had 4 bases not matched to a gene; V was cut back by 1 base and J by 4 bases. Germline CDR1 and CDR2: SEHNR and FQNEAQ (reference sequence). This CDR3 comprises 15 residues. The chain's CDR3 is CASSLVGQGKYEQYF. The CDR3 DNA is TGTGCCAGCAGCTTAGTGGGACAGGGGAAATACGAGCAGTACTTC.

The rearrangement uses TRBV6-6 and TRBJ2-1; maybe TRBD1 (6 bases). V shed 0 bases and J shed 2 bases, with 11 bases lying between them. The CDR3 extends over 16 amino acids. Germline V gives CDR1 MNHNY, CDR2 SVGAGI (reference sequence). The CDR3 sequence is CASSYSRGRAYNEQFF. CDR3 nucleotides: TGTGCCAGCAGTTACTCCAGGGGCCGCGCCTACAATGAGCAGTTCTTC.

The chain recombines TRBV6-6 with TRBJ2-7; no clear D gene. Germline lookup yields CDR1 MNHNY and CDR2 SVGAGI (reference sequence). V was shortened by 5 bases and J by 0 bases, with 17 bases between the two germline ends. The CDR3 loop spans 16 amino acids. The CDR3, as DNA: TGTGCCAGCAGTACTCCGAGAAAGGGAAGCTCCTACGAGCAGTACTTC. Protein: CASSTPRKGSSYEQYF.

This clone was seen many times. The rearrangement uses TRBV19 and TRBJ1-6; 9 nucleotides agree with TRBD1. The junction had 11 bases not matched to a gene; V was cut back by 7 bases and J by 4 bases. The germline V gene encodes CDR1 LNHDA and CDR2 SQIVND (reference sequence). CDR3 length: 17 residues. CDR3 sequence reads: CASKGTEQGAYNSPLHF. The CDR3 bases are TGTGCCAGTAAGGGAACTGAACAGGGGGCTTATAATTCACCCCTCCACTTT.